The 14 T cell receptor beta chains presented below share a single source sample, sequenced in a study of CD8+ T cells in alopecia areata. Reverse transcribed after extraction, RNA yielded cDNA as the sequencing template. TCRdb's copy holds only in-frame clones and misses some; the assay was immunoSEQ multiplex PCR. This table holds 90,000 to 100,000 clones, 35% to 45% found once. Sequencing was carried out using CD4+ T cells sorted from blood. Receptor source: a human donor with alopecia areata.

The J gene is TRBJ2-5, the V gene TRBV7-3; D unclear. The V gene's germline CDR1 is SGHTA and CDR2 FQGTGA. The CDR3 has 13 residues. V lost 2 bases to trimming and J lost 2 bases, with 6 bases between them. The CDR3 region is CASSLEWQETQYF. CDR3 in DNA: TGTGCCAGCAGCTTAGAATGGCAAGAGACCCAGTACTTC.

The V and J genes are TRBV5-1 and TRBJ2-7, with TRBD1 matching 8 bases. V was clipped by 3 bases and J by 7 bases; unmatched bases: 6. The CDR3 sequence is 13 residues long. Germline CDR1 reads SGHRS; CDR2 reads YFSETQ. CDR3 in DNA: TGCGCCAGCAGCTATTCAACAGGGGGGGAGCAGTACTTC. Amino acids: CASSYSTGGEQYF.

The chain is built from TRBV4-2 and TRBJ2-1; no clear D. Germline V CDR1 and CDR2: LGHNA, YNFKEQ. This CDR3 contains 15 residues. V lost 0 bases and J 7 bases, leaving 13 bases between the germline ends. The CDR3 reads CASSQDQQASNEQFF. CDR3 bases: TGTGCCAGCAGCCAAGATCAGCAGGCATCAAATGAGCAGTTCTTC.

The CDR3 is CAWRGFSLGNEQFF. The CDR3 DNA is TGTGCCTGGAGAGGGTTTAGTCTCGGTAATGAGCAGTTCTTC. This chain links TRBV30 with TRBJ2-1; no definite D call. V lost 3 bases, J lost 7 bases, and 16 bases lay in between. This CDR3 comprises 14 residues. Germline CDR1 is GTSNPN and CDR2 is SVGIG (reference sequence).

The chain couples TRBV30 to TRBJ1-2; tentatively, D is TRBD1 (6 bases). Germline CDR1 and CDR2: GTSNPN and SVGIG (reference sequence). The V end lost 2 bases, the J end lost 5 bases, and 12 bases lay between the germline ends. The CDR3 runs 13 residues. The CDR3 protein is CAWSPDRIYGYTF. The CDR3 bases are TGTGCCTGGAGTCCGGACAGAATATATGGCTACACCTTC.

This sequence joins TRBV5-1 and TRBJ2-1; 11 bases are a match to TRBD2. The germline V gene encodes CDR1 SGHRS and CDR2 YFSETQ. The CDR3 has 16 residues. V lost 0 bases and J lost 7; bases outside the gene matches: 6. The CDR3 here is CASSLVVAGGKNEQFF. CDR3 in DNA: TGCGCCAGCAGCTTGGTCGTAGCGGGAGGGAAAAATGAGCAGTTCTTC. Full variable domain (outside the CDR3, taken from reference TRBV5-1 and TRBJ2-1): KAGVTQTPRYLIKTRGQQVTLSCSPISGHRSVSWYQQTPGQGLQFLFEYFSETQRNKGNFPGRFSGRQFSNSRSEMNVSTLELGDSALYLCASSLVVAGGKNEQFFGPGTRLTVL.

This clone was counted a few times. The V and J genes are TRBV7-2 and TRBJ2-7; D is ambiguous. Germline values: CDR1 SGHTA, CDR2 FQGNSA. V was pared by 1 base and J by 4 bases, with 11 bases between. This CDR3 comprises 14 residues. The CDR3 spells CASSLVGTSYEQYF. The CDR3 DNA is TGTGCCAGCAGCTTAGTAGGTACCTCTTACGAGCAGTACTTC.

The rearrangement uses TRBV4-3 and TRBJ2-7; 7 nucleotides match TRBD2. Germline CDR1 and CDR2: LGHNA and YSLEER. The CDR3 has 14 residues. The J segment lost 3 bases and the V segment lost 1 base, leaving 3 bases of the junction unmatched. DNA of the CDR3: TGCGCCAGCAGCCAAGGTGCTAGCGGCTACGAGCAGTACTTC. Residues: CASSQGASGYEQYF.

The rearrangement uses TRBV5-1 and TRBJ1-1; a weak D match, TRBD1 (5 bases). CDR1 is SGHRS, CDR2 YFSETQ, per germline. V gave up 0 bases and J gave up 8 bases, with 8 bases separating them. The CDR3 is 12 residues long. CDR3 in amino acids: CASSLVSGEAFF. CDR3 in DNA: TGCGCCAGCAGCTTGGTTTCAGGGGAAGCTTTCTTT.

The chain combines TRBV18 with TRBJ2-1; D is ambiguous. The V gene's germline CDR1 is KGHSH and CDR2 LQKENI. The CDR3 runs 13 residues. V gave up 3 bases and J gave up 6 bases, with 9 bases separating them. The CDR3 here is CASSPEYGNEQFF. The DNA for the CDR3 is TGTGCCAGCTCACCGGAATACGGCAATGAGCAGTTCTTC.

This clone appeared a few times. The rearrangement uses TRBV29-1 and TRBJ2-7, with D tentatively TRBD1 (6 bases). From germline, CDR1 is SQVTM and CDR2 ANQGSEA. The CDR3 is 13 residues long. V was shortened by 4 bases and J by 4 bases, with 14 bases between the two germline ends. CDR3 loop: CSVVGQGLYEQYF. The CDR3, as DNA: TGCAGCGTTGTAGGGCAGGGGCTGTACGAGCAGTACTTC.

The chain uses TRBV6-5 and TRBJ2-5; TRBD1 might be the D (6 bases). V gave up 7 bases and J gave up 0 bases, with 12 bases separating them. This CDR3 is built from 14 residues. The germline CDR1 and CDR2 sequences are MNHEY and SVGAGI. This CDR3 is CASNLNRDQETQYF. Here the CDR3 DNA reads TGTGCCAGCAACCTAAACAGGGACCAAGAGACCCAGTACTTC.

The J gene is TRBJ2-5, the V gene TRBV7-2; D gene unclear. The CDR3 length is 13 residues. V was trimmed by 1 base and J by 0 bases, leaving 3 bases between them. From germline, CDR1 is SGHTA and CDR2 FQGNSA. CDR3 loop: CASSLDHQETQYF. The CDR3 DNA reads as TGTGCCAGCAGCTTAGACCACCAAGAGACCCAGTACTTC.

The genes are TRBV30 and TRBJ1-1; no firm D call. CDR3 size: 13 residues. Trimming pared 5 bases from V and 6 bases from J, leaving 16 bases between. Germline lookup yields CDR1 GTSNPN and CDR2 SVGIG (reference sequence). For the CDR3, the DNA is TGTGCCTGGGGCCCCCGGGTCCCGGCTGAAGCTTTCTTT. Translated, it gives CAWGPRVPAEAFF.